The 24 T cell receptor beta chains reported below all come from one sample, sequenced in a study of cytomegalovirus exposure and HLA in healthy donors. Researchers ran the PCR with 60 Vbeta and 13 Jbeta primers. Assay used: immunoSEQ multiplex PCR; TCRdb lists only in-frame clones, some missing. The profile shows roughly 180,000 clones, 80% of them singletons. Source material: PBMCs. These receptor sequences come from a young man in good health and CMV-seronegative.

The chain has TRBV6-5 and TRBJ1-5, with TRBD1 as a possible D gene (6 bases). This CDR3 has 14 residues. Germline CDR1 and CDR2: MNHEY and SVGAGI. V gave up 6 bases and J gave up 4 bases, with 13 bases separating them. The CDR3 protein is CASRLGGENQPQHF. The CDR3 DNA reads as TGTGCCAGCAGGCTAGGGGGGGAGAATCAGCCCCAGCATTTT.

This clone has more than one count but fewer than ten. The V and J genes are TRBV5-6 and TRBJ1-5; D remains ambiguous. V shed 6 bases and J shed 4 bases, with 20 bases lying between them. CDR1 and CDR2 from the germline V gene are SGHDT and YYEEEE. The CDR3 length is 16 residues. CDR3 DNA: TGTGCCAGCAAGGCCCCCCCCGCGGGGATTAATCAGCCCCAGCATTTT. Its protein product is CASKAPPAGINQPQHF.

V usage is TRBV5-6 and J usage is TRBJ1-4, with 11 bases aligning to TRBD1. The ends lost 3 bases at V and 8 bases at J; junction bases unmatched: 9. CDR3 length: 16 residues. CDR1 SGHDT and CDR2 YYEEEE come from the germline V gene. The DNA for the CDR3 is TGTGCCAGCAGCTCCCTAGGACAGGGGGCCTGGGAAAAACTGTTTTTT. This codes for CASSSLGQGAWEKLFF.

The chain employs TRBV6-5 and TRBJ1-2; TRBD1 is a possible D gene (6 bases). CDR3 length equals 14 residues. The V end was cut by 2 bases, the J end by 8 bases, with 15 bases between. Germline V gene data show CDR1 as MNHEY and CDR2 as SVGAGI. The CDR3 DNA reads TGTGCCAGCAGTTACGGGGGTGCAGGGGTAGGCTACACCTTC. This sequence encodes CASSYGGAGVGYTF.

The V gene is TRBV2, the J gene TRBJ2-5; 7 bases map to TRBD2. Germline CDR1 and CDR2: SNHLY and FYNNEI. V was pared by 8 bases and J by 9 bases, with 15 bases of the junction left unmatched. This CDR3 has 14 amino acids. CDR3 region: CASREAPLSRAQYF. The CDR3 region has the DNA TGTGCCAGCCGGGAGGCTCCCCTCAGTAGGGCCCAGTACTTC.

This rearrangement joins TRBV28 to TRBJ1-1, with TRBD1 identical over 9 bases. Germline trimming cut 2 bases from V and 11 bases from J; bases unmatched to any gene: 3. The length of the CDR3 is 12 residues. Per germline, CDR1 MDHEN and CDR2 SYDVKM. The CDR3 DNA sequence: TGTGCCAGCAGTTTAGGGACAGGGCGCGCTTTCTTT. Amino acid sequence: CASSLGTGRAFF.

The chain is built from TRBV7-2 and TRBJ1-5; no clear D gene. This CDR3 spans 14 amino acids. Looked up from germline, CDR1 is SGHTA and CDR2 is FQGNSA. The V and J ends lost 5 bases and 0 bases respectively, with 8 bases between them. The CDR3: CASSAEGSNQPQHF. DNA for the CDR3: TGTGCCAGCAGCGCCGAGGGTAGCAATCAGCCCCAGCATTTT. Together with reference TRBV7-2 and TRBJ1-5, the CDR3 gives the full variable domain: GAGVSQSPSNKVTEKGKDVELRCDPISGHTALYWYRQSLGQGLEFLIYFQGNSAPDKSGLPSDRFSAERTGGSVSTLTIQRTQQEDSAVYLCASSAEGSNQPQHFGDGTRLSIL.

The gene calls are TRBV11-2 and TRBJ2-7; perhaps TRBD2 as D (7 bases). The CDR3 is made up of 14 amino acids. Deletions cut 1 base from V and 2 bases from J, with 9 bases between. Germline lookup yields CDR1 SGHAT and CDR2 FQNNGV. The CDR3 DNA reads TGTGCCAGCAGCTTAGGCGGGGGCCCCTACGAGCAGTACTTC. It translates to CASSLGGGPYEQYF.

CDR3 sequence: CATSRDRLYQPQHF. The CDR3 DNA follows: TGTGCCACCAGCAGAGACCGACTCTATCAGCCCCAGCATTTT. The gene calls are TRBV15 and TRBJ1-5; D call uncertain. CDR1 is LNHNV and CDR2 is YYDKDF in the germline V gene (reference sequence). The CDR3 runs 14 residues. Deletions cut 0 bases from V and 5 bases from J, with 8 bases between.

CDR3 residues: CASSFRAITGELFF. Here the CDR3 DNA reads TGTGCCAGCAGCTTCAGGGCCATTACCGGGGAGCTGTTTTTT. The rearrangement uses TRBV5-6 and TRBJ2-2; TRBD1 is a possible D gene (5 bases). V was clipped by 2 bases and J by 5 bases, with 10 bases between them. In germline, CDR1 is SGHDT, CDR2 YYEEEE. This CDR3 region has 14 residues. Complete variable domain (other parts from reference TRBV5-6 and TRBJ2-2): DAGVTQSPTHLIKTRGQQVTLRCSPKSGHDTVSWYQQALGQGPQFIFQYYEEEERQRGNFPDRFSGHQFPNYSSELNVNALLLGDSALYLCASSFRAITGELFFGEGSRLTVL.

The V call is TRBV7-9, the J call TRBJ1-2; D is uncertain. The CDR3 covers 14 residues. Looked up from germline, CDR1 is SEHNR and CDR2 is FQNEAQ (reference sequence). The germline V and J ends were trimmed by 2 bases and 6 bases, with 13 bases remaining between them. CDR3 DNA: TGTGCCAGCAGCTTACGCGCTTTATCCCATGGCTACACCTTC. Its protein is CASSLRALSHGYTF. Filled out from reference TRBV7-9 and TRBJ1-2, the complete variable domain reads DTGVSQNPRHKITKRGQNVTFRCDPISEHNRLYWYRQTLGQGPEFLTYFQNEAQLEKSRLLSDRFSAERPKGSFSTLEIQRTEQGDSAMYLCASSLRALSHGYTFGSGTRLTVV.

The chain links TRBV7-9 to TRBJ2-5, with 8 positions matching TRBD2. Looked up from germline, CDR1 is SEHNR and CDR2 is FQNEAQ (reference sequence). The CDR3 loop spans 16 amino acids. After removal of 3 bases from V and 1 base from J, the junction contained 7 bases not matched to a gene. DNA for the CDR3: TGTGCCAGCAGCTTTGGGAGCGGGGGAATCCAAGAGACCCAGTACTTC. Protein product: CASSFGSGGIQETQYF.

This clone has a handful of counts. This chain joins TRBV7-8 and TRBJ1-6; a weak D match, TRBD1 (6 bases). V dropped 3 bases and J dropped 6 bases, with 18 bases sitting between them. Germline assignment: CDR1 SGHVS and CDR2 FQNEAQ. CDR3 length: 17 residues. As DNA, the CDR3 is TGTGCCAGCAGCTTCGACTGGGACATTGTAGCTAATTCACCCCTCCACTTT. Amino acid sequence: CASSFDWDIVANSPLHF.

J is TRBJ2-1 and V is TRBV5-1; the D gene is possibly TRBD1 (5 bases). Trimming shortened V by 0 bases and J by 0 bases, and 16 bases separated the two germline ends. CDR3 length equals 18 residues. CDR1 SGHRS and CDR2 YFSETQ come from the germline V gene. CDR3 nucleotides: TGCGCCAGCAGCTTGGCCCTTTCGACAGCGAGCTCCTACAATGAGCAGTTCTTC. Encoded protein: CASSLALSTASSYNEQFF. The variable domain in full, with the rest retrieved from reference TRBV5-1 and TRBJ2-1, is KAGVTQTPRYLIKTRGQQVTLSCSPISGHRSVSWYQQTPGQGLQFLFEYFSETQRNKGNFPGRFSGRQFSNSRSEMNVSTLELGDSALYLCASSLALSTASSYNEQFFGPGTRLTVL.

This clone was detected once. The chain employs TRBV4-3 and TRBJ1-3; TRBD1 is a possible D gene (5 bases). The CDR3 totals 16 residues. Per the germline V gene, CDR1 is LGHNA and CDR2 is YSLEER. V dropped 0 bases and J dropped 4 bases, with 13 bases sitting between them. The CDR3 DNA sequence: TGCGCCAGCAGCCAAGATCCAGTGGGGGGAGGAAACACCATATATTTT. This sequence encodes CASSQDPVGGGNTIYF.

The chain carries TRBV5-1 and TRBJ2-1; 8 bases are a match to TRBD2. This CDR3 comprises 14 residues. Germline values: CDR1 SGHRS, CDR2 YFSETQ. V shed 7 bases, J shed 4 bases, and the junction held 7 bases outside the gene matches. CDR3: CASVGVAGYNEQFF. CDR3 nucleotide sequence: TGCGCCAGCGTTGGGGTAGCGGGGTACAATGAGCAGTTCTTC.

The J gene is TRBJ2-7, the V gene TRBV5-4; 10 bases line up with TRBD2. Germline CDR1 SGHNT, CDR2 YYREEE (reference sequence). V dropped 2 bases and J dropped 0; count of bases not matched to a gene: 8. CDR3 size: 17 residues. For the CDR3, the DNA is TGTGCCAGCAGCTTTGGTAGCGGGGGGCCGTCCTCCTACGAGCAGTACTTC. The encoded protein is CASSFGSGGPSSYEQYF.

This chain joins TRBV4-3 and TRBJ2-2; no clear D. Trimming removed 1 base at V and 3 bases at J, with 9 bases between. This CDR3 comprises 15 residues. In germline, CDR1 is LGHNA, CDR2 YSLEER. CDR3 bases: TGCGCCAGCAGCCAAGCAAGCTTGGACACCGGGGAGCTGTTTTTT. It codes for CASSQASLDTGELFF.

The chain joins TRBV4-1 to TRBJ2-7, with 7 bases that match TRBD1. CDR3 length: 14 amino acids. The V and J ends lost 2 bases and 2 bases, in that order; junction bases with no gene match: 3. The germline gives CDR1 MGHRA, CDR2 YSYEKL. In DNA form, the CDR3 reads TGCGCCAGCAGCCAATTCCAGGGGGCCTACGAGCAGTACTTC. Translating gives CASSQFQGAYEQYF.

This chain uses TRBV9 with TRBJ2-1, with 7 bases that match TRBD2. From germline, CDR1 is SGDLS and CDR2 YYNGEE. The ends lost 5 bases at V and 5 bases at J; junction bases unmatched: 13. The length of the CDR3 is 16 residues. The CDR3 nucleotides are TGTGCCAGCAGTAACCACGGACTAGTACATAACAATGAGCAGTTCTTC. This translates into CASSNHGLVHNNEQFF.

This sequence joins TRBV6-1 and TRBJ1-2; 9 bases map to TRBD1. CDR3 length: 15 amino acids. Germline V gives CDR1 MNHNS, CDR2 SASEGT. With V trimmed by 6 bases and J by 2 bases, 7 bases remained unmatched. The CDR3 loop is CASRPGQGLNYGYTF. In DNA form, the CDR3 reads TGTGCCAGCAGACCGGGACAGGGTTTGAACTATGGCTACACCTTC.

The genes are TRBV7-2 and TRBJ1-4; D not certain. This CDR3 spans 15 amino acids. CDR1 is SGHTA and CDR2 is FQGNSA in the germline V gene. V lost 5 bases and J lost 2, with 12 bases in between. The CDR3 DNA follows: TGTGCCAGCAGCCCAGGTCCTTTCACTAATGAAAAACTGTTTTTT. It is translated as CASSPGPFTNEKLFF.

The V and J genes are TRBV28 and TRBJ2-7; 11 nucleotides line up with TRBD1. V dropped 5 bases and J dropped 7; count of bases not matched to a gene: 10. The CDR3 covers 15 residues. CDR1 is MDHEN, CDR2 SYDVKM, per germline. The CDR3 sequence is CASSTPGQGGREQYF. CDR3 in DNA: TGTGCCAGCAGTACGCCGGGACAGGGGGGTAGGGAGCAGTACTTC.

The chain is built from TRBV28 and TRBJ1-6, with a possible D match to TRBD1 (5 bases). Per the germline V gene, CDR1 is MDHEN and CDR2 is SYDVKM. Trimming stripped 5 bases from V and 10 bases from J, with 12 bases between. This CDR3 region has 13 residues. The CDR3 here is CASSGREGSPLHF. In DNA, the CDR3 is TGTGCCAGCAGTGGAAGGGAGGGGTCACCCCTCCACTTT. The full variable domain, rest sourced from reference TRBV28 and TRBJ1-6, is DVKVTQSSRYLVKRTGEKVFLECVQDMDHENMFWYRQDPGLGLRLIYFSYDVKMKEKGDIPEGYSVSREKKERFSLILESASTNQTSMYLCASSGREGSPLHFGNGTRLTVT.